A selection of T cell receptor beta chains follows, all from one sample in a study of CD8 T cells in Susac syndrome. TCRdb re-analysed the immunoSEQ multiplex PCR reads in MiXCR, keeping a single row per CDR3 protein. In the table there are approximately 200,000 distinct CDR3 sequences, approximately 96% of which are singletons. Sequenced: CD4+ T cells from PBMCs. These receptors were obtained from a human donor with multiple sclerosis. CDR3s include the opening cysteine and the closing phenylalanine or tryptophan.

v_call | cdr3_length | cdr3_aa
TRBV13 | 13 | CASSLNPSYEQYF
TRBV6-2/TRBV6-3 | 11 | CASGAYYGYTF
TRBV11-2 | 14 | CASSEQGATETQYF
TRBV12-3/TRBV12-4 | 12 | CASRDRDYEQYF
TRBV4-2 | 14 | CASSQAKEGQPQHF
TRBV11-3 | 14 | CASSPGPQNTEAFF
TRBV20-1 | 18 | CSAPPPTSGGSALGAQYF
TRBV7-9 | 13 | CASSFTGGEKLFF
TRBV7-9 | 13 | CASSLRRGNEQFF
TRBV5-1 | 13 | CASSLFSTYEQYF
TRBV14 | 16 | CASSLSGGAVYNEQFF
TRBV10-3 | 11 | CAIRVAYEQYF
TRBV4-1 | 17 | CASSQAETRGGHNEQFF
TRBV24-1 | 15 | CATSDFLAGGETQYF
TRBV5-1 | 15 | CASRSTGTENSPLHF
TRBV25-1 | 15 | CASSVPRGWGETQYF
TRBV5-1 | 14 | CASSLASENTEAFF
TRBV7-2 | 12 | CASSLATGTIYF